Included here is one T cell receptor (beta chain) sequence, with context. The data originate from a study of T-cell reconstitution after alpha-beta-depleted transplantation in children. This CDR3 is built from 16 residues. Trimming pared 7 bases from V and 0 bases from J, leaving 13 bases between. The TCRbeta library was prepared with unique molecular identifiers. MiXCR was run by TCRdb on the PCR reads, yielding one entry per CDR3 protein. The sample lists around 480,000 distinct CDR3 sequences, roughly 33% occurring once. This TCR was recovered from a human donor who donated a stem cell graft to a child with aplastic anemia. Material: PBMCs from the stem cell graft donor, obtained from the stem cell graft. The chain links TRBV12-3 or TRBV12-4 to TRBJ2-6; tentative D call: TRBD1 (6 bases). The CDR3 is CASTGQYDSGANVLTF. CDR3 DNA sequence: TGTGCCAGCACCGGACAGTATGACTCTGGGGCCAACGTCCTGACTTTC.